Listed here are 12 T cell receptor beta chains from one sample, sequenced in a study of OX40 agonist ivuxolimab in advanced cancers. Sequencing was performed with immunoSEQ multiplex PCR; in TCRdb, only in-frame clones are kept and a portion is missing. Here the sample spans approximately 74,000 clones, 90% being singletons. This specimen was CD4+ or CD8+ T cells sorted from blood, taken in a trial of the OX40 agonist ivuxolimab. The receptors here all came from an adult with an advanced solid tumor such as melanoma, head and neck, liver or kidney cancer.

This chain joins TRBV19 and TRBJ2-5; D gene unclear. CDR1 is LNHDA and CDR2 is SQIVND in the germline V gene (reference sequence). V lost 0 bases, J lost 0 bases, and 5 bases lay in between. The CDR3 sequence is 14 residues long. CDR3 protein: CASSIDRDQETQYF. CDR3 nucleotides: TGTGCCAGTAGTATAGATCGGGACCAAGAGACCCAGTACTTC. Complete variable domain (other parts from reference TRBV19 and TRBJ2-5): DGGITQSPKYLFRKEGQNVTLSCEQNLNHDAMYWYRQDPGQGLRLIYYSQIVNDFQKGDIAEGYSVSREKKESFPLTVTSAQKNPTAFYLCASSIDRDQETQYFGPGTRLLVL.

The chain combines TRBV19 with TRBJ1-1; D is possibly TRBD1 (6 bases). The CDR3 extends over 12 amino acids. Germline assignment: CDR1 LNHDA and CDR2 SQIVND (reference sequence). V lost 4 bases, J lost 7 bases, and 10 bases lay in between. The CDR3 nucleotides are TGTGCCAGTAGTACCCGGACAGTTGAAGCTTTCTTT. As protein: CASSTRTVEAFF.

The chain combines TRBV29-1 with TRBJ2-3; D unclear. Germline V gene sequence: CDR1 SQVTM, CDR2 ANQGSEA. V was trimmed by 2 bases and J by 2 bases, leaving 5 bases between them. This CDR3 is built from 12 residues. CDR3 sequence reads: CSVEMPTDTQYF. CDR3 coding DNA: TGCAGCGTTGAAATGCCCACAGATACGCAGTATTTT.

V is TRBV29-1 and J is TRBJ2-1, with a tentative D call TRBD1 (7 bases). Per germline, CDR1 SQVTM and CDR2 ANQGSEA. The CDR3 is 12 residues long. Trimming took 4 bases from V and 6 from J, leaving 10 bases between them. CDR3: CSVGQGGNEQFF. CDR3 bases: TGCAGCGTTGGACAGGGAGGCAATGAGCAGTTCTTC.

The chain recombines TRBV7-2 with TRBJ1-2; D gene ambiguous. The V gene lost 3 bases and the J gene lost 1 base, with 12 bases spanning the gap. Germline assignment: CDR1 SGHTA and CDR2 FQGNSA. The CDR3 runs 15 residues. The CDR3 bases are TGTGCCAGCAGCTTTGCGAGGGTAGATAACTATGGCTACACCTTC. Translation: CASSFARVDNYGYTF.

The V and J genes are TRBV19 and TRBJ2-1, with 10 bases matching TRBD2. The ends lost 7 bases at V and 4 bases at J; junction bases unmatched: 7. The CDR3 length is 15 residues. CDR1 and CDR2 from the germline V gene are LNHDA and SQIVND (reference sequence). CDR3 DNA: TGTGCCAGTATTGGTAGCGGGAGGAGGTACAATGAGCAGTTCTTC. Its protein product is CASIGSGRRYNEQFF.

The V call is TRBV6-7, the J call TRBJ1-2; possible D gene TRBD1, 5 bases. TRBV6-7 is an open reading frame whose function is uncertain. The CDR3 is made up of 11 amino acids. V was clipped by 4 bases and J by 14 bases, with 14 bases between them. The CDR3 reads CASSWTGGTTF. CDR3 DNA sequence: TGTGCCAGCAGTTGGACGGGGGGAACGACCTTC.

This clone was detected once. The chain joins TRBV6-5 to TRBJ1-1; 7 bases align to TRBD1. The CDR3 sequence is 14 residues long. Germline trimming cut 8 bases from V and 1 base from J; bases unmatched to any gene: 7. Germline-derived CDR1 and CDR2 are MNHEY and SVGAGI. CDR3 bases: TGTGCCAGCGGGACAGAAAGGACGAACACTGAAGCTTTCTTT. This translates into CASGTERTNTEAFF.

The rearrangement uses TRBV6-5 and TRBJ1-2; D gene ambiguous. Trimming pared 6 bases from V and 8 bases from J, leaving 16 bases between. The length of the CDR3 is 13 residues. Germline V gene sequence: CDR1 MNHEY, CDR2 SVGAGI. This CDR3 is CASRKDGTMGYTF. The DNA of the CDR3 is TGTGCCAGCAGAAAAGACGGAACTATGGGCTACACCTTC.

J is TRBJ2-1 and V is TRBV6-1; tentatively, D is TRBD1 or TRBD2 (5 bases each). The CDR3 runs 18 residues. The V and J ends lost 3 bases and 6 bases respectively, with 24 bases between them. The germline gives CDR1 MNHNS, CDR2 SASEGT. CDR3 residues: CASSDRQWGTRNGNEQFF. In DNA, the CDR3 is TGTGCCAGCAGTGACCGCCAATGGGGGACGAGGAACGGCAATGAGCAGTTCTTC.

The sample holds one count of this clone. The DNA of the CDR3 is TGTGCCAGCAGTGATAGGAGCGGGAGGGTACAAGAGACCCAGTACTTC. It specifies CASSDRSGRVQETQYF. The gene calls are TRBV2 and TRBJ2-5; 10 bases fit TRBD2. This CDR3 has 16 amino acids. Trimming cost V 3 bases and J 2 bases; bases outside gene matches: 6. Per germline, CDR1 SNHLY and CDR2 FYNNEI. Looking up the rest from reference TRBV2 and TRBJ2-5 gives the full variable domain: EPEVTQTPSHQVTQMGQEVILRCVPISNHLYFYWYRQILGQKVEFLVSFYNNEISEKSEIFDDQFSVERPDGSNFTLKIRSTKLEDSAMYFCASSDRSGRVQETQYFGPGTRLLVL.

The chain is built from TRBV7-2 and TRBJ1-3, with a weak D call TRBD1 (6 bases). This CDR3 is 15 amino acids long. The germline V gene encodes CDR1 SGHTA and CDR2 FQGNSA. Deletions cut 5 bases from V and 4 bases from J, with 15 bases between. The CDR3 sequence: CASSKPGQRGNTIYF. The CDR3 nucleotides read TGTGCCAGCAGCAAGCCCGGACAGCGGGGAAACACCATATATTTT.